This T cell receptor (beta chain) was observed in a study of CD8 T cells in Susac syndrome (dated by TCRdb to between 2018 and 2021). Regarding the research as a whole: Whether CD8+ T cell activation and differentiation in Susac syndrome was antigen driven was tested using repertoire sequencing. CD8+ T cell repertoire clonality was compared between 12 healthy donors, approximately 14 Susac syndrome patients and 15 multiple sclerosis patients.

With regard to this clonotype: Its antigen is currently not known. Qualities for individual bases were not recorded, and no much larger clone is one base off.

Peripheral blood CD8+ and CD4+ T cells from healthy donors, Susac syndrome patients and multiple sclerosis patients were profiled by high-throughput TCR beta sequencing. Multiple sclerosis controls were treatment-naive patients with stable or active relapsing-remitting disease fulfilling revised McDonald criteria. CD8+ TEMRA cells were enriched by FACS, while bulk CD8+ and CD4+ T cells were purified by magnetic negative isolation. Blood was collected in EDTA tubes and processed within 24 hours, with PBMCs isolated through density gradient centrifugation. PBMCs intended for TCR sequencing were frozen in liquid nitrogen and were later thawed in a 37 degrees C water bath. Purity of sorted or isolated CD4+, CD8+ and CD8+ TEMRA cells was at least 90%. The research as a whole found: The study acknowledged that relatively few individuals were included in the TCR sequencing and HLA analysis.

RNA was extracted using the RNeasy kit, and roughly 0.5 to 1 ug of the RNA was reverse transcribed with random hexamers. The immunoSEQ multiplex PCR assay, which covers 54 Vbeta and 13 Jbeta segments, was used to amplify TCR beta CDR3 regions. Bias from PCR amplification was corrected by using a synthetic template baseline for primer optimization and for computational correction. In the authors' own workflow: Reads were assigned to V, D and J genes according to IMGT and analyzed in immunoSEQ Analyzer, with only productive sequences retained. Clonality was calculated as one minus the Shannon entropy normalized by log2 of the number of productive unique sequences. Public and private clones were assessed among the 100 most prevalent clones of each patient and control. Susac-specific clones were defined as absent from healthy and MS cohorts, 1052 published viral clones and other ImmuneACCESS disease sequences. TCRdb applied fastp at Q25 and MiXCR to the public reads, then kept only in-frame beta chains. Each CDR3 protein appears once, grouped with its most common genes and DNA. The V and J calls were determined by TCRdb, not by the authors. In all, the sample holds about 73,000 distinct CDR3 sequences, and approximately 95% of those were seen once. The ten largest clonotypes hold roughly 0.4% of the sample.

This TCR was recovered from a human donor with multiple sclerosis. What was sequenced was CD8+ T cells from PBMCs.

The nucleotide sequence is given as TGTGCCTGGAGTGTCGGGCGCGTGTACAATGAGCAGTTCTTC. It codes for CAWSVGRVYNEQFF. The chain is assembled from TRBV30 and TRBJ2-1, with the D gene uncertain. Looking up the germline V gene (reference sequence) yields CDR1 GTSNPN and CDR2 SVGIG. From cysteine to phenylalanine, the CDR3 is 14 amino acids long. The CDR3 DNA has 42 bases and is translated from base 1. The trim is 0 bases for V and 4 bases for J, with a gap of 10 bases between the germline ends. With the rest looked up from the reference TRBV30 and TRBJ2-1 genes rather than sequenced, the full variable domain is SQTIHQWPATLVQPVGSPLSLECTVEGTSNPNLYWYRQAAGRGLQLLFYSVGIGQISSEVPQNLSASRPQDRQFILSSKKLLLSDSGFYLCAWSVGRVYNEQFFGPGTRLTVL.